This T cell receptor (beta chain) appears in the sequencing data of a study of CD8 T cells in ankylosing spondylitis. This clonotype was found once. Its target is unknown. Possible read error: a much larger clone is one base away. Study-wide results and limits: Disease-associated clones were reportedly significantly overrepresented in matched ankylosing spondylitis synovial fluid.

Per the germline V gene, CDR1 is LGHNA and CDR2 is YSLEER. The CDR3 totals 16 residues. TCRdb redid the calling of the 5' RACE reads with MiXCR, one entry per CDR3 protein. The data hold some 220,000 distinct CDR3 sequences, with around 8% observed a single time. The clonotype comes from a female donor with ankylosing spondylitis or in good health (not recorded which). Sequencing was done on a sample of blood, either unsorted or a sorted T cell fraction (not recorded which). The chain employs TRBV4-3 and TRBJ2-1; TRBD2 aligns across 10 bases. CDR3 in DNA: TGCGTCAGCAGCCAATCCGGACTAGCGGACACGGATGAGCAGTTCTTC. It translates to CVSSQSGLADTDEQFF.